This T cell receptor beta chain was captured in a study of tumor and adjacent non-tumor tissue in lung cancer (dated by TCRdb to between 2018 and 2020). General notes on the study: Patients with adenocarcinoma (about twelve), squamous cell carcinoma (2) and small cell lung cancer (1) were included in the cohort. The roughly 15 patients were aged roughly 30 to 85 years, included approximately ten men and 5 women, and had TNM stage I to III disease. Sequencing produced 125,075,908 productive TCRbeta reads in total, an average of approximately 4 million reads per sample. Using bulk TCRbeta repertoires from some 14 lung cancer patients, the study set lung tumor tissue side by side with matched distant non-tumor lung tissue. Fewer than 35 paired specimens, one tumor and one normal lung sample per patient, were profiled by TCRbeta CDR3 sequencing. The paper as a whole reports these results and caveats: Tumor tissue showed significantly higher TCR diversity (inverse Simpson) than normal lung tissue, at around 450 vs 150 (P = 0.0075, Mann-Whitney U test). TCR diversity was significantly higher in younger patients, and higher tumor TCR diversity was associated with shorter overall and disease-free survival. The top 100 clones made up a significantly larger cumulative share of the repertoire in normal lung than in tumor tissue. Neither the sequencing platform nor unique molecular identifiers are named or mentioned anywhere in the methods. Because peripheral blood was not sequenced, blood TCRbeta repertoires in the lung cancer patients of the study were not examined. With only about 16 patients in the cohort, the authors noted that larger samples and more detailed clinical data are needed.

This clonotype was found once. Its antigen is not yet known. At one end, the junction sequence differs from germline, possibly due to a read error. Preparation of the library involved multiplex PCR. Reads for this sample came from an Illumina HiSeq 2500. TCRbeta libraries were built by three rounds of nested PCR using primers (Table S4), following protocols modified from ARM-PCR. Before sequencing, PCR products of 200-500 bp were excised from the gel and purified with the QIAquick gel extraction kit. Under the source paper's analysis protocol: Reads were cleaned using Trimmomatic, were merged into complete CDR3 sequences using FLASH, and were assigned to V(D)J germline segments using MiTCR. VDJtools was used to compute clonal diversity as the inverse Simpson's index. In-frame sequences lacking a premature stop codon were counted as productive reads. Through fastp at Q25 and MiXCR, TCRdb rebuilt clones from the public reads, retaining in-frame beta chains. Rows matching on CDR3 protein sequence are summarized as one entry with the most common DNA and genes. The V and J calls were not made by the authors but by TCRdb's processing. The sample has some 66,000 distinct CDR3 sequences on record, around two thirds of them singletons. Less than 35% of the sample lies in the top ten.

Taken from cysteine to phenylalanine, the CDR3 has 17 residues. Only the CDR3 portion is preserved as DNA: 51 bases, with reading frame beginning at the first base. The germline V gene gives CDR1 as SGHNT and CDR2 as YENEEA. Bulk unsorted tissue served as the source for RNA extraction, and RNA quality was assessed using a NanoDrop ND-1000 and an Agilent 2100. Distant non-tumor tissue taken more than 3 cm from the tumor edge was used as the normal lung sample. The donors were newly diagnosed lung cancer patients admitted for thoracic surgery in China from August to November 2014 who had not received prior chemotherapy. Anyone who had undergone radiotherapy or chemotherapy before, or who had another cancer at the same time, was left out of the study. Surgical tissue pieces of roughly 1-2.2 cm3 were preserved in RNAlater solution and were kept at -80 degrees C until use.

The sample was distant non-tumor lung tissue. The sequence came from a man between 70 and 80 years old with non-small cell lung cancer. This sequence uses TRBV11-3 and TRBJ2-2, with 7 bases in between that match TRBD1. The DNA is as follows: TGTGCCAGTAACAACAGGGGATCTGGCGCGAACATCGGGGAGCTGTTTTTT. Its amino acids are CASNNRGSGANIGELFF.